Following are 17 T cell receptor beta chains from one sample sequenced in a study of identical twins. One entry per CDR3 protein results from TCRdb running MiXCR on the 5' RACE reads. The sample shows about 1.7 million distinct CDR3 sequences, less than 35% of them seen only once. What was sequenced was cord blood. The source is a newborn girl in good health.

The genes are TRBV28 and TRBJ1-6, with 7 bases that match TRBD1. The trim removed 3 bases at V and 9 bases at J, leaving 8 bases unmatched. CDR3 size: 15 residues. Germline V gene data show CDR1 as MDHEN and CDR2 as SYDVKM. This chain's CDR3 is CASSFVRQGGSPLHF. The CDR3 DNA reads TGTGCCAGCAGTTTTGTCCGACAGGGAGGTTCACCCCTCCACTTT.

There are a few counts of this clonotype. The chain carries TRBV2 and TRBJ2-7, with 7 bases that match TRBD2. Germline CDR1 and CDR2: SNHLY and FYNNEI. The CDR3 has 15 residues. The junction had 8 bases not matched to a gene; V was cut back by 6 bases and J by 0 bases. CDR3 nucleotides: TGTGCCAGCAGCGAAAGTCTAGCGGTCTCCTACGAGCAGTACTTC. This codes for CASSESLAVSYEQYF.

This clonotype was seen more than once but under ten times. CDR3 in DNA: TGTGCCAGCAGGAGTGATTTGGGTTATGGCTACACCTTC. It translates to CASRSDLGYGYTF. This chain uses TRBV7-2 with TRBJ1-2; D is uncertain. V lost 6 bases to trimming and J lost 5 bases, with 13 bases between them. CDR1 and CDR2 from the germline V gene are SGHTA and FQGNSA. The CDR3 sequence is 13 residues long.

The rearrangement joins TRBV30 to TRBJ2-4; 9 bases are shared with TRBD2. Germline loops: CDR1 GTSNPN, CDR2 SVGIG (reference sequence). The CDR3 is made up of 17 amino acids. Unmatched junction bases numbered 8, after V lost 2 bases and J lost 0 bases. The CDR3 sequence: CAWSKLAGALAKNIQYF. As DNA, the CDR3 is TGTGCCTGGAGTAAATTAGCGGGGGCCCTAGCCAAAAACATTCAGTACTTC.

V usage is TRBV10-3 and J usage is TRBJ2-3; D tentatively fits TRBD1 or TRBD2 (5 bases each). Germline V lookup: CDR1 ENHRY, CDR2 SYGVKD. The V and J ends lost 3 bases and 0 bases respectively, with 13 bases between them. The CDR3 has 16 residues. The CDR3 coding sequence is TGTGCCATCAGTGACCCAGGGACGTATAGCACAGATACGCAGTATTTT. This encodes CAISDPGTYSTDTQYF.

This clonotype was picked up a small number of times. The V call is TRBV12-3 or TRBV12-4, the J call TRBJ2-3; no reliable D call. V was trimmed by 3 bases and J by 10 bases, leaving 14 bases between them. The CDR3 spans 13 residues. This CDR3 reads CASSFRTGAAQYF. The CDR3 DNA reads TGTGCCAGCAGTTTCCGAACCGGCGCGGCGCAGTATTTT.

This clonotype was found many times. The chain combines TRBV6-6 with TRBJ2-3, with D tentatively TRBD2 (6 bases). The germline gives CDR1 MNHNY, CDR2 SVGAGI (reference sequence). Trimming shortened V by 2 bases and J by 4 bases, and 10 bases separated the two germline ends. This CDR3 has 14 amino acids. The chain's CDR3 is CASSYRERADTQYF. DNA for the CDR3: TGTGCCAGCAGTTACCGGGAGAGGGCAGATACGCAGTATTTT.

This clonotype was counted a few times. CDR3 bases: TGCAGTGCTAGTACGGGGTGGCGGTCACCCCTCCACTTT. Residues: CSASTGWRSPLHF. This chain uses TRBV20-1 with TRBJ1-6, with D uncertain. The germline V gene encodes CDR1 DFQATT and CDR2 SNEGSKA (reference sequence). This CDR3 comprises 13 residues. Trimming cost V 3 bases and J 10 bases, with 13 bases left between them.

This clonotype was seen a few times. This sequence joins TRBV7-2 and TRBJ2-1; D may be TRBD2 (6 bases). This CDR3 contains 13 residues. Looked up from germline, CDR1 is SGHTA and CDR2 is FQGNSA. The ends were cut back, 0 bases at V and 14 bases at J, with 14 bases in the middle. The CDR3: CASSLARLGEEFF. In DNA, the CDR3 is TGTGCCAGCAGCTTAGCTCGACTAGGCGAGGAGTTCTTC.

For this clonotype: One junction end disagrees with the germline gene, perhaps due to a read error. The chain employs TRBV28 and TRBJ2-5, with 7 nucleotides matching TRBD1. The V gene's germline CDR1 is MDHEN and CDR2 SYDVKM. CDR3 length equals 14 residues. The CDR3 sequence: CASSPTGVQGTQYF. CDR3 bases: TGTGCCAGCAGTCCTACAGGGGTACAAGGGACCCAGTACTTC.

In this sample, this clonotype turned up many times. This chain connects TRBV29-1 to TRBJ1-2; D is uncertain. Germline CDR1 reads SQVTM; CDR2 reads ANQGSEA. The CDR3 is 11 amino acids. V gave up 2 bases and J gave up 6 bases, with 7 bases separating them. The CDR3 DNA reads as TGCAGCGTTGAATGGAAAAATGGCTACACCTTC. This gives the protein CSVEWKNGYTF.

V and J are TRBV6-2 or TRBV6-3 and TRBJ2-1, with D possibly TRBD2 on 6 matching bases. The J call is doubtful: the DNA matches TRBJ2-7 better. Germline CDR1 is MNHEY and CDR2 is SVGEGT. The CDR3 runs 14 residues. CDR3 sequence: CASSFFAGYNEQYF. Here the CDR3 DNA reads TGTGCCAGCAGTTTCTTCGCGGGGTACAATGAGCAGTACTTC.

The chain links TRBV5-1 to TRBJ2-7; 11 bases agree with TRBD1. Germline V gene data show CDR1 as SGHRS and CDR2 as YFSETQ. Trimming cost V 2 bases and J 5 bases; bases outside gene matches: 6. The CDR3 has 15 residues. The CDR3 reads CASSLGQGALNEQYF. The CDR3 bases are TGCGCCAGCAGCTTAGGACAGGGGGCGCTCAACGAGCAGTACTTC.

As to this clonotype: Since a much larger clone is just one base distant, this may be a read error. The V and J genes are TRBV21-1 and TRBJ1-4. TRBV21-1 is assigned pseudogene status. The CDR3 loop spans 12 amino acids. The CDR3 DNA reads TGTGCCAGCACAACAACTAATGAAAAACTGTTTTTT. Its translation: CASTTTNEKLFF.

This clonotype showed up just a few times. The rearrangement links TRBV20-1 to TRBJ1-2, with TRBD1 identical over 8 bases. Per the germline V gene, CDR1 is DFQATT and CDR2 is SNEGSKA (reference sequence). With V trimmed by 0 bases and J by 2 bases, 2 bases remained unmatched. The CDR3 contains 14 residues. The CDR3 DNA follows: TGCAGTGCTAGAGAGGCAGGGGGCAACTATGGCTACACCTTC. Protein product: CSAREAGGNYGYTF.

The chain combines TRBV7-9 with TRBJ1-1; D perhaps matches TRBD1 (5 bases). Germline CDR1 is SEHNR and CDR2 is FQNEAQ (reference sequence). The ends were cut back, 1 base at V and 11 bases at J, with 11 bases in the middle. The CDR3 runs to 12 residues. CDR3 DNA sequence: TGTGCCAGCAGCTTAGACAACGGGGGGGCTTTCTTT. This codes for CASSLDNGGAFF.

In its sample, this clonotype was seen many times. This chain joins TRBV20-1 and TRBJ1-2; weak D call: TRBD1 (5 bases). The CDR3 is 9 residues long. The V and J ends lost 5 bases and 12 bases respectively, with 10 bases between them. Germline CDR1 reads DFQATT; CDR2 reads SNEGSKA (reference sequence). CDR3 sequence (DNA): TGCAGTGCTTCCAGGGCGCACACCTTC. It yields the protein CSASRAHTF.